This T cell receptor (beta chain) was identified during a study of control samples from healthy donors and cancer patients. Sequenced by immunoSEQ multiplex PCR; TCRdb stores in-frame clones only, minus some. The sample records under 30,000 clones, 79% being singletons. The CDR3 totals 14 residues. V dropped 4 bases and J dropped 6 bases, with 16 bases sitting between them. Germline V gives CDR1 SGDLS, CDR2 YYNGEE. The sequenced material came from PBMCs. The receptor comes from a man aged 60 to 69 with head and neck cancer. The chain combines TRBV9 with TRBJ1-1; a possible D gene is TRBD1 (6 bases). CDR3 region: CASSRERGGPEAFF. The CDR3 DNA is TGTGCCAGCAGCCGAGAACGCGGGGGCCCTGAAGCTTTCTTT.